The 12 T cell receptor beta chains below all came from one sample that was sequenced in a study of T cell responses to AZD1222 COVID-19 vaccine. Sequenced by immunoSEQ multiplex PCR; TCRdb stores in-frame clones only, minus some. Found here are some 100,000 clones, roughly 86% of them singletons; the top ten hold 9.5% to 13%. The sample here was peripheral blood, taken 28 days after the second AZD1222 dose. The receptors stem from an adult who received the AZD1222 COVID-19 vaccine.

V is TRBV28 and J is TRBJ1-3, with 7 bases aligning to TRBD1. V lost 8 bases to trimming and J lost 0 bases; unmatched junction nucleotides: 7. Germline V gene lookup returns CDR1 MDHEN and CDR2 SYDVKM. The CDR3 totals 15 residues. For the CDR3, the DNA is TGTGCCAGCTCCGCGGGACAGAGCTCTGGAAACACCATATATTTT. Its translation: CASSAGQSSGNTIYF.

J is TRBJ2-1 and V is TRBV2; the match to TRBD2 covers 13 bases. The germline V gene has CDR1 SNHLY and CDR2 FYNNEI. The CDR3 is 15 amino acids. The V gene end was trimmed by 7 bases and the J gene end by 14 bases; junction bases not matched to a gene: 14. The chain's CDR3 is CASTGTSGIPVLEFF. CDR3 bases: TGTGCCAGCACCGGGACTAGCGGGATTCCCGTTTTGGAGTTCTTC.

The CDR3 sequence is CATRQDRATTGELFF. The CDR3 DNA reads TGTGCCACCCGGCAGGACCGAGCAACGACCGGGGAGCTGTTTTTT. V and J are TRBV19 and TRBJ2-2; D is uncertain. The germline gives CDR1 LNHDA, CDR2 SQIVND (reference sequence). Deletions cut 10 bases from V and 5 bases from J, with 20 bases between. This CDR3 spans 15 amino acids.

This clone was counted once. The J gene is TRBJ1-4, the V gene TRBV19; D is unresolved. Germline-derived CDR1 and CDR2 are LNHDA and SQIVND (reference sequence). The CDR3 runs 15 residues. V was pared by 3 bases and J by 3 bases, with 11 bases between. CDR3 residues: CASSIDDGPNEKLFF. In nucleotides, the CDR3 is TGTGCCAGTAGTATTGATGACGGGCCTAATGAAAAACTGTTTTTT. The full variable domain, with the rest looked up from reference TRBV19 and TRBJ1-4, is DGGITQSPKYLFRKEGQNVTLSCEQNLNHDAMYWYRQDPGQGLRLIYYSQIVNDFQKGDIAEGYSVSREKKESFPLTVTSAQKNPTAFYLCASSIDDGPNEKLFFGSGTQLSVL.

The V gene is TRBV7-2, the J gene TRBJ2-7; 10 nucleotides align to TRBD1. V was pared by 5 bases and J by 5 bases, with 9 bases of the junction left unmatched. The CDR3 length is 15 residues. Germline lookup yields CDR1 SGHTA and CDR2 FQGNSA. The CDR3 here is CASSPRTGGGHEQYF. CDR3 DNA: TGTGCCAGCAGCCCGCGGACAGGGGGAGGGCACGAGCAGTACTTC.

The chain recombines TRBV5-5 with TRBJ2-1; no clear D. V lost 0 bases and J lost 7, with 14 bases in between. Germline CDR1 reads SGHKS; CDR2 reads YYEKEE (reference sequence). The CDR3 covers 15 residues. The CDR3 DNA follows: TGTGCCAGCAGCTTGGGGTCCTTCGCGGTTAATGAGCAGTTCTTC. Amino acids: CASSLGSFAVNEQFF.

The chain uses TRBV6-5 and TRBJ1-1, with TRBD1 as a possible D gene (5 bases). V was shortened by 7 bases and J by 5 bases, with 11 bases between the two germline ends. The CDR3 runs to 12 residues. CDR1 is MNHEY and CDR2 is SVGAGI in the germline V gene. The CDR3 DNA is TGTGCCAGCACTCCAGGGAATACTGAAGCTTTCTTT. This codes for CASTPGNTEAFF.

The chain is built from TRBV6-2 or TRBV6-3 and TRBJ2-7; maybe TRBD1 (5 bases). Trimming removed 0 bases at V and 2 bases at J, with 8 bases between. The germline CDR1 and CDR2 sequences are MNHEY and SVGEGT. The CDR3 totals 14 residues. The CDR3 loop reads CASSYSTVTYEQYF. The CDR3 bases are TGTGCCAGCAGTTACTCGACAGTGACCTACGAGCAGTACTTC.

The CDR3 sequence: CASSLRDFPLHF. In DNA form, the CDR3 reads TGTGCCAGCAGCCTGAGGGACTTCCCCCTCCACTTT. The chain recombines TRBV5-6 with TRBJ1-6, with a possible D match to TRBD1 (5 bases). Germline CDR1 SGHDT, CDR2 YYEEEE. This CDR3 is 12 amino acids long. Trimming left V 4 bases short and J 13 bases short, with 12 bases between.

This clone has just one count. This chain uses TRBV29-1 with TRBJ2-1, with TRBD2 identical over 14 bases. The CDR3 has 13 residues. The V segment lost 7 bases and the J segment 9 bases; nucleotides outside the gene matches: 5. Germline V gene lookup returns CDR1 SQVTM and CDR2 ANQGSEA. Here the CDR3 reads CSAGLAGGSEQFF. The CDR3 DNA follows: TGCAGCGCTGGACTAGCGGGAGGTAGTGAGCAGTTCTTC.

CDR3 loop: CAWSIEGAVVNTIYF. CDR3 DNA: TGTGCCTGGAGCATAGAGGGGGCGGTCGTCAACACCATATATTTT. The V and J genes are TRBV30 and TRBJ1-3; 7 bases align to TRBD1. The CDR3 is 15 amino acids. In germline, CDR1 is GTSNPN, CDR2 SVGIG (reference sequence). V lost 3 bases, J lost 7 bases, and 12 bases stayed unmatched.

This clone was seen just once. V is TRBV3-1 (or the pseudogene TRBV3-2) and J is TRBJ2-1; D is perhaps TRBD2 (6 bases). Trimming pared 6 bases from V and 4 bases from J, leaving 19 bases between. This CDR3 has 16 amino acids. Germline-derived CDR1 and CDR2 are LGHDT and YNNKEL (reference sequence). The CDR3 DNA sequence: TGTGCCAGCAGTCTCCTTTCCGGGGGAAGTTACAATGAGCAGTTCTTC. Its translation is CASSLLSGGSYNEQFF.